This is a list of T cell receptor beta chains from one sample in a study of T cells after yellow fever vaccination. MiXCR, run by TCRdb on the 5' RACE reads, gives a single entry per CDR3 protein. The profile shows roughly 320,000 distinct CDR3 sequences, roughly 10% of them singletons. The sample in question was CD4+ T cells sorted from PBMCs, obtained 45 days after the yellow fever booster vaccination. The source is a man aged 18 to 29 who received the YFV17D yellow fever vaccine. Each CDR3 is given with its conserved first and last residue. A D gene is named only where the DNA matches it firmly. The size field is filled for only some rows; it gives once, few, many or a size class.

clone size	D gene	V gene	J gene	CDR3 protein	CDR3 DNA
few	-	TRBV24-1	TRBJ1-3	CATSDAPASDSFSGNTIYF	TGTGCCACCAGTGACGCGCCGGCCTCGGACTCATTCTCTGGAAACACCATATATTTT
few	TRBD2	TRBV7-3	TRBJ2-3	CASSFTSGGATQYF	TGTGCCAGCAGCTTCACTAGCGGGGGGGCCACGCAGTATTTT
few	-	TRBV5-1	TRBJ2-7	CASSPGDSRYSYEQYF	TGCGCCAGCAGCCCGGGAGACAGTCGATACTCCTACGAGCAGTACTTC
few	-	TRBV5-5	TRBJ1-6	CASSLGPVNSPLHF	TGTGCCAGCAGCTTAGGACCTGTTAATTCACCCCTCCACTTT
few	-	TRBV18	TRBJ2-4	CASSPRGWGAGAKNIQYF	TGTGCCAGCTCACCGAGAGGATGGGGCGCTGGGGCCAAAAACATTCAGTACTTC
few	-	TRBV15	TRBJ2-5	CATSRVGTLETQYF	TGTGCCACCAGCAGAGTCGGGACACTAGAGACCCAGTACTTC
many	-	TRBV5-1	TRBJ1-5	CASSVDGTNQPQHF	TGCGCCAGCAGCGTGGACGGAACGAATCAGCCCCAGCATTTT
-	-	TRBV7-9	TRBJ1-1	CASSPRWGTGAEAFF	TGTGCCAGCAGCCCCCGGTGGGGGACTGGCGCTGAAGCTTTCTTT
-	-	TRBV5-4	TRBJ2-3	CASSSTAIRSTDTQYF	TGTGCCAGCAGCTCCACGGCCATACGATCCACAGATACGCAGTATTTT
few	TRBD1	TRBV6-1	TRBJ2-7	CASSEPGQGNYYEQYF	TGTGCCAGCAGTGAACCTGGACAGGGAAACTACTACGAGCAGTACTTC
-	-	TRBV7-6	TRBJ2-1	CASSLGFTYNEQFF	TGTGCCAGCAGCTTGGGTTTCACCTACAATGAGCAGTTCTTC
-	-	TRBV21-1	TRBJ1-1	CASSHGGVGHTEAFF	TGTGCCAGCAGCCACGGTGGCGTGGGGCACACTGAAGCTTTCTTT
few	TRBD1	TRBV6-2/TRBV6-3	TRBJ1-1	CAATQGQGAFF	TGTGCCGCTACCCAGGGACAGGGAGCTTTCTTT
-	-	TRBV6-5	TRBJ1-1	CASSYSPGTNTEAFF	TGTGCCAGCAGTTACTCGCCAGGGACTAACACTGAAGCTTTCTTT